This entry lists 13 T cell receptor beta chains sequenced from one sample in a study of Ad26.COV2.S vaccination and SARS-CoV-2 variants. The treatment here: around 19 received Ad26.COV2.S at low or high dose, single or two shots; about five received placebo; per-sample allocation not given. Collection of samples fell on day 63 after the first vaccine or placebo injection. Some clones are missing from TCRdb's copy, which holds only in-frame ones; the method was immunoSEQ multiplex PCR. This table holds more than 400,000 clones, about 90% found once. This specimen was peripheral blood, taken in a trial of Ad26.COV2.S vaccine versus placebo. Source of these receptors: a person between 18 and 65 years old who received the Ad26.COV2.S COVID-19 vaccine or a placebo.

The chain has TRBV24-1 and TRBJ2-5; tentatively, D is TRBD1 (6 bases). The CDR3 loop spans 16 amino acids. The V gene's germline CDR1 is KGHDR and CDR2 SFDVKD. V was trimmed by 5 bases and J by 5 bases, leaving 20 bases between them. CDR3 protein: CATSGRADRPAETQYF. As DNA, the CDR3 is TGTGCCACCAGTGGTAGAGCTGACAGGCCCGCGGAGACCCAGTACTTC.

As concerns this clone: Sequence at one end of the junction differs from germline and may be a read error. The chain carries TRBV7-7 and TRBJ2-1, with D possibly TRBD1 on 6 matching bases. The CDR3 extends over 13 amino acids. The germline V gene has CDR1 SSHAT and CDR2 FNYEAQ (reference sequence). CDR3 sequence: CASSSGTINEQFF. CDR3 nucleotide sequence: TGTGCTAGCAGCTCCGGGACAATCAATGAGCAGTTCTTC.

The chain carries TRBV19 and TRBJ1-2; no definite D call. V shed 3 bases and J shed 1 base, with 6 bases lying between them. CDR1 LNHDA and CDR2 SQIVND come from the germline V gene (reference sequence). The CDR3 is 13 residues long. The CDR3: CASSIPDNYGYTF. CDR3 DNA: TGTGCCAGTAGTATCCCAGATAACTATGGCTACACCTTC.

The genes are TRBV7-8 and TRBJ1-1; 10 nucleotides align to TRBD1. The CDR3 covers 14 residues. V lost 5 bases and J lost 5; bases outside the gene matches: 5. The germline V gene encodes CDR1 SGHVS and CDR2 FQNEAQ. CDR3 loop: CASSPRTGGTEAFF. CDR3 bases: TGTGCCAGCAGCCCCCGGACAGGGGGGACTGAAGCTTTCTTT.

This clone was recorded a few times. The V call is TRBV28, the J call TRBJ1-1; possible D gene TRBD1, 6 bases. The CDR3 spans 15 residues. The V and J ends lost 5 bases and 4 bases respectively, with 17 bases between them. Germline assignment: CDR1 MDHEN and CDR2 SYDVKM. CDR3 region: CASSPVRGRSTEAFF. Written as DNA, the CDR3 is TGTGCCAGCAGTCCGGTCAGGGGCCGGAGCACTGAAGCTTTCTTT.

The chain couples TRBV27 to TRBJ2-7; 7 bases line up with TRBD2. J was trimmed by 6 bases and V by 3 bases; bases with no gene match: 8. The germline gives CDR1 MNHEY, CDR2 SMNVEV (reference sequence). This CDR3 contains 14 residues. The CDR3 protein is CASSFRRTGGEQYF. Written as DNA, the CDR3 is TGTGCCAGCAGTTTTAGGCGGACGGGGGGCGAGCAGTACTTC.

V is TRBV29-1 and J is TRBJ2-5; 8 bases align to TRBD1. The CDR3 contains 17 residues. From germline, CDR1 is SQVTM and CDR2 ANQGSEA. V shed 3 bases and J 2 bases; nucleotides not matched to a gene: 14. The CDR3 here is CSVEPVDREVRQETQYF. The CDR3 bases are TGCAGCGTTGAGCCAGTGGACAGGGAGGTCAGGCAAGAGACCCAGTACTTC.

The chain links TRBV5-4 to TRBJ2-1; a possible D gene is TRBD1 (6 bases). There are 13 residues in the CDR3. The germline gives CDR1 SGHNT, CDR2 YYREEE (reference sequence). The V and J ends lost 4 bases and 7 bases respectively, with 12 bases between them. Here the CDR3 reads CASSPTGRNEQFF. The DNA for the CDR3 is TGTGCCAGCAGCCCAACAGGGCGTAATGAGCAGTTCTTC.

The J gene is TRBJ1-5, the V gene TRBV19; D is undetermined. The CDR3 totals 15 residues. From germline, CDR1 is LNHDA and CDR2 SQIVND (reference sequence). Trimming left V 1 base short and J 2 bases short, with 9 bases between. CDR3 nucleotide sequence: TGTGCCAGTAGTATAGTCCCTATAGGCAATCAGCCCCAGCATTTT. Translating it yields CASSIVPIGNQPQHF.

The J gene is TRBJ1-5, the V gene TRBV5-5, with D unresolved. The CDR3 consists of 14 residues. V was cut by 4 bases and J by 6 bases, with 14 bases left in between. Germline-derived CDR1 and CDR2 are SGHKS and YYEKEE (reference sequence). The CDR3 DNA reads TGTGCCAGCAGCCCCGCCCCGGGTCGTCAGCCCCAGCATTTT. This codes for CASSPAPGRQPQHF.

The rearrangement links TRBV6-2 or TRBV6-3 to TRBJ2-2, with 10 bases identical to TRBD2. J was trimmed by 4 bases and V by 6 bases; bases with no gene match: 5. The CDR3 runs 15 residues. The germline V gene encodes CDR1 MNHEY and CDR2 SVGEGT. The CDR3 sequence is CASSPLAGSTGELFF. The CDR3 DNA is TGTGCCAGCAGCCCACTAGCGGGGTCCACCGGGGAGCTGTTTTTT.

The chain recombines TRBV7-9 with TRBJ2-2; TRBD1 aligns across 10 bases. The CDR3 has 17 amino acids. Germline V gene lookup returns CDR1 SEHNR and CDR2 FQNEAQ (reference sequence). V was clipped by 3 bases and J by 3 bases; unmatched bases: 7. DNA for the CDR3: TGTGCCAGCAGCTTGCTCCGACAGGGGGCAGACACCGGGGAGCTGTTTTTT. Protein sequence: CASSLLRQGADTGELFF.

V gene TRBV10-3 combines with J gene TRBJ1-4; a possible D gene is TRBD1 (5 bases). The CDR3 is 16 amino acids. V lost 4 bases, J lost 4 bases, and 16 bases lay in between. The germline V gene encodes CDR1 ENHRY and CDR2 SYGVKD. The CDR3 DNA reads as TGTGCCATCAGTGTTGGGGACCTAACGGATAATGAAAAACTGTTTTTT. This encodes CAISVGDLTDNEKLFF.